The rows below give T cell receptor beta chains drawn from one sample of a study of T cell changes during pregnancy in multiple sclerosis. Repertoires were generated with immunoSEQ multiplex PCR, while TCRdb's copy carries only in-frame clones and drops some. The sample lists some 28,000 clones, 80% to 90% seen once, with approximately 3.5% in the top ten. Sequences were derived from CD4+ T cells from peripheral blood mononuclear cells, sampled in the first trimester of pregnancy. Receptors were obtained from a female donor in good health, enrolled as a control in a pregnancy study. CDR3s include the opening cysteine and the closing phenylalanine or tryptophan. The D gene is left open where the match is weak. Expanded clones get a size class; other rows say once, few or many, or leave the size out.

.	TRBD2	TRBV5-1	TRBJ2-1	TGCGCCAGCAGCTTGGGTGGGATAGCGGGAGTGTCCTACAATGAGCAGTTCTTC	CASSLGGIAGVSYNEQFF
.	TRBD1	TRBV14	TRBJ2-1	TGTGCCAGCAGCCACATAACAGGGGGTAGGAATGCGAATGAGCAGTTCTTC	CASSHITGGRNANEQFF
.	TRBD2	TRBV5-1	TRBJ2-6	TGCGCCAGCAGCTCCGGACTAGTGGCTGGGGCCAACGTCCTGACTTTC	CASSSGLVAGANVLTF
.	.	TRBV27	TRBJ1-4	TGTGCCAGCAGTTTCTCGCGCGATGAAAAACTGTTTTTT	CASSFSRDEKLFF
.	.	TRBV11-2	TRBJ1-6	TGTGCCAGCACCTCGGGGGTAGAAAATTCACCCCTCCACTTT	CASTSGVENSPLHF
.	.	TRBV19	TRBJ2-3	TGTGCCAGTAGTATTAGGGAGGAGCATACGCAGTATTTT	CASSIREEHTQYF
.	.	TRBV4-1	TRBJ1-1	TGCGCCAGCAGCCATCCCAGGGGAATGAACACTGAAGCTTTCTTT	CASSHPRGMNTEAFF
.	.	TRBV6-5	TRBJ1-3	TGTGCCAGCAGCCCGTCTGGGAGAGGAAACACCATATATTTT	CASSPSGRGNTIYF
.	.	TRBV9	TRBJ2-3	TGTGCCAGCAGCGTAGTCGCCTACCACGCTAGCACAGATACGCAGTATTTT	CASSVVAYHASTDTQYF
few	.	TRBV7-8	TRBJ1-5	TGTGCCAGCAGGTTAGGCGCGGCCAATCAGCCCCAGCATTTT	CASRLGAANQPQHF
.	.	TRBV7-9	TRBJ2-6	TGTGCCAGCAGCGACCGGGAGCCTGGGGCCAACGTCCTGACTTTC	CASSDREPGANVLTF
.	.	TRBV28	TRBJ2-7	TGTGCCAGCAGTTTATGGGCTAGCTTGGGAGAGCAGTACTTC	CASSLWASLGEQYF
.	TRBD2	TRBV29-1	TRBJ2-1	TGCAGCGTTACTCGCGGGAGGGGCTGGGATGAGCAGTTCTTC	CSVTRGRGWDEQFF
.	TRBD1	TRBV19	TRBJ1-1	TGTGCCAGTAGTTTCCCCGGGACAGGGCCCCGCACTGAAGCTTTCTTT	CASSFPGTGPRTEAFF
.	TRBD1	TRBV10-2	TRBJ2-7	TGCGCCAGCAGTGAGAGCAACAGGGGCTCCTACGAGCAGTACTTC	CASSESNRGSYEQYF
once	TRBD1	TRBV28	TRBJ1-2	TGTGCCAGCAGAGCACAATGGACAGGTGGGGGAAATTATGGCTACACCTTC	CASRAQWTGGGNYGYTF
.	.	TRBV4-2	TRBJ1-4	TGTGCCAGCAGCCAAGAGTCCGTGGCGGTAACTAATGAAAAACTGTTTTTT	CASSQESVAVTNEKLFF
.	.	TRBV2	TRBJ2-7	TGTGCCAGCAGTGAAATGGAGGGGGGGCCCTACGAGCAGTACTTC	CASSEMEGGPYEQYF
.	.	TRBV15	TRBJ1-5	TGTGCCACCAGCCTAAAAACAGATCAGCCCCAGCATTTT	CATSLKTDQPQHF
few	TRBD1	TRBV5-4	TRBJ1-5	TGTGCCAGCAGCTTGCTTGGGACAGGGGAGCAGCCCCAGCATTTT	CASSLLGTGEQPQHF
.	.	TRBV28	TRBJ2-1	TGTGCCAGCAGTTTACGTGGTCCGGGTTCCTACAATGAGCAGTTCTTC	CASSLRGPGSYNEQFF
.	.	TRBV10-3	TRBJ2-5	TGTGCCATCAGTGATGGGGGGAGGCAAGAGACCCAGTACTTC	CAISDGGRQETQYF
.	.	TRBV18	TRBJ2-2	TGTGCCAGCTCCCTTAATTCGAACACCGGGGAGCTGTTTTTT	CASSLNSNTGELFF
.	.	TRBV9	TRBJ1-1	TGTGCCAGCAGCGACAGGGTTACTGAAGCTTTCTTT	CASSDRVTEAFF
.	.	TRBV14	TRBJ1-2	TGTGCCAGCAGCCTCGTGTCTACCTATGGCTACACCTTC	CASSLVSTYGYTF